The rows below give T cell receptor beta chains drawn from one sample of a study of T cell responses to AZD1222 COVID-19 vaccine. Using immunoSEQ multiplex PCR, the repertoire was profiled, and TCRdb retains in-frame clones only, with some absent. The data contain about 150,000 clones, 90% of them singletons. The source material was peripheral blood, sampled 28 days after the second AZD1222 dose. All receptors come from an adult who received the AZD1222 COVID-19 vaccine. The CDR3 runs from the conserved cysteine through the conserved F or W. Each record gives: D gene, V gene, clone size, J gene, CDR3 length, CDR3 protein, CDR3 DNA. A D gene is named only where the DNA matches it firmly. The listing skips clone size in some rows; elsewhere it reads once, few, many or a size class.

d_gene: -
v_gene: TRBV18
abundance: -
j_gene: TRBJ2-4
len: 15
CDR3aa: CASSRSVVAKNIQYF
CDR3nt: TGTGCCAGCTCAAGGTCCGTTGTTGCCAAAAACATTCAGTACTTC

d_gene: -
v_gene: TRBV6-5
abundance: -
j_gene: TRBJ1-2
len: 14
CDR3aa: CASSPWGTDYGYTF
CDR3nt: TGTGCCAGCAGTCCGTGGGGGACCGACTATGGCTACACCTTC

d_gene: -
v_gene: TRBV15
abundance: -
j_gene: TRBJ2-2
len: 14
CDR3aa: CATSRDGSPGELFF
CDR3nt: TGTGCCACCAGCAGAGACGGCTCGCCCGGGGAGCTGTTTTTT

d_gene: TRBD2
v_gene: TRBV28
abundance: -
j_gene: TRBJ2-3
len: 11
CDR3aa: CTSGATDTQYF
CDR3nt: TGTACTAGCGGGGCTACAGATACGCAGTATTTT

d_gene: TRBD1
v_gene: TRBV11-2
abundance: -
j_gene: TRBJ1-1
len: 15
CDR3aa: CASSPRDRKNTEAFF
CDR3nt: TGTGCCAGCAGCCCACGGGACAGGAAAAACACTGAAGCTTTCTTT

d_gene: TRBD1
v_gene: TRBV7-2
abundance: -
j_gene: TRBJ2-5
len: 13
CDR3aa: CASSFGQGETQYF
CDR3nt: TGTGCCAGCAGCTTCGGACAGGGGGAGACCCAGTACTTC

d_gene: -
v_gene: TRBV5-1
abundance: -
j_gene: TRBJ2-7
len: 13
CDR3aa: CASSLGDQYEQYF
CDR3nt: TGCGCCAGCAGCTTGGGGGACCAGTACGAGCAGTACTTC

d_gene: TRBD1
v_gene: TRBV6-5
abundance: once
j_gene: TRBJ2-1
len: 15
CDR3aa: CASSYPGTGYNEQFF
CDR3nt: TGTGCCAGCAGTTACCCCGGGACAGGGTACAATGAGCAGTTCTTC

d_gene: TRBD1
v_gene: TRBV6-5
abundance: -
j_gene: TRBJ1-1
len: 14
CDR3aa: CASSYSTGQPEAFF
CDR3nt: TGTGCCAGCAGTTACTCCACGGGACAGCCTGAAGCTTTCTTT

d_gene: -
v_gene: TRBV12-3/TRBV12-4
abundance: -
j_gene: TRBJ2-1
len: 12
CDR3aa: CASSLNYNEQFF
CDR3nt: TGTGCCAGCAGTTTAAACTACAATGAGCAGTTCTTC

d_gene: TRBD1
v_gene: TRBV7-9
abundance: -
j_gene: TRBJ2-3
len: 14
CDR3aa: CASSLGTGADTQYF
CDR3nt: TGTGCCAGCAGCTTAGGGACAGGGGCAGATACGCAGTATTTT

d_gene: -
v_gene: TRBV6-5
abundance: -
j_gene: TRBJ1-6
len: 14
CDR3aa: CASTQRSRWSPLHF
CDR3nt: TGTGCCAGCACCCAGAGAAGTCGATGGTCACCCCTCCACTTT

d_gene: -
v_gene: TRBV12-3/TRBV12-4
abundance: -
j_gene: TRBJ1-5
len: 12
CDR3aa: CASRPQDQPQHF
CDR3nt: TGTGCCAGCAGGCCCCAGGATCAGCCCCAGCATTTT

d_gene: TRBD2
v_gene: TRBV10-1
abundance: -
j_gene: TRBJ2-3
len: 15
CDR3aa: CASSEGGSMVDTQYF
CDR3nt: TGCGCCAGCAGTGAGGGCGGGAGTATGGTAGATACGCAGTATTTT

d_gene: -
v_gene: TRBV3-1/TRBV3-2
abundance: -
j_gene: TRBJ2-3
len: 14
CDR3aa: CASSPDYNTDTQYF
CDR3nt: TGTGCCAGCAGCCCGGACTATAACACAGATACGCAGTATTTT

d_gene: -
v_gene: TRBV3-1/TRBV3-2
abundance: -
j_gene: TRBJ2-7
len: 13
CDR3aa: CASSQADPYEQYF
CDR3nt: TGTGCCAGCAGCCAAGCTGACCCATACGAGCAGTACTTC

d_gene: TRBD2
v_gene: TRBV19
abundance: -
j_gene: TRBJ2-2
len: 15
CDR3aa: CASRLAGGNTGELFF
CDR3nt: TGTGCCAGTAGGCTAGCGGGGGGAAACACCGGGGAGCTGTTTTTT

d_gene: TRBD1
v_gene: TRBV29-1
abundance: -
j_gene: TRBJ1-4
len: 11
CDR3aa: CSAWTGRKLFF
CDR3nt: TGCAGCGCCTGGACAGGGCGAAAACTGTTTTTT

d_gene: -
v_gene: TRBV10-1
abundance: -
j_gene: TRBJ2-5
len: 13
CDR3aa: CASSDRTERTQYF
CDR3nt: TGCGCCAGCAGTGACCGGACCGAACGGACCCAGTACTTC

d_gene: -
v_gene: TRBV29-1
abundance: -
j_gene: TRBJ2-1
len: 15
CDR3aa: CSVGGSVRGYNEQFF
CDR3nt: TGCAGCGTTGGAGGCTCAGTAAGAGGCTACAATGAGCAGTTCTTC

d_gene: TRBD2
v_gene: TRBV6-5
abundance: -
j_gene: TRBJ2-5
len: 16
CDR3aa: CASSLASGGPQETQYF
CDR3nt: TGTGCCAGCAGTTTGGCAAGCGGGGGACCACAAGAGACCCAGTACTTC

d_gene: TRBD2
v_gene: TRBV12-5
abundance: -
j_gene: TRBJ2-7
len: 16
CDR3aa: CASGLSLAGGYYEQYF
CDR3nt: TGTGCTAGTGGTTTGTCACTAGCGGGGGGATACTACGAGCAGTACTTC

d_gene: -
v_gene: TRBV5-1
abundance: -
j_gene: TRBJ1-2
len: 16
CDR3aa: CASSLEGGNYPYGYTF
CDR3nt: TGCGCCAGCAGCTTGGAAGGAGGGAATTACCCTTATGGCTACACCTTC

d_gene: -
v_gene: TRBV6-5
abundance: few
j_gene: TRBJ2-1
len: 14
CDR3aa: CASTARGPTNEQFF
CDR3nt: TGTGCCAGCACGGCGCGGGGACCTACCAATGAGCAGTTCTTC

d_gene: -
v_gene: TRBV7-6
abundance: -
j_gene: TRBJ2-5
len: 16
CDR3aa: CASNPGWGEGEETQYF
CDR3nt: TGTGCCAGCAACCCCGGGTGGGGAGAGGGAGAAGAGACCCAGTACTTC

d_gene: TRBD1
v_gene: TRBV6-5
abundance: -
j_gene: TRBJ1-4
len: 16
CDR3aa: CASSYSLGGRAEKLFF
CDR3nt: TGTGCCAGCAGTTACTCCTTAGGGGGCAGGGCGGAAAAACTGTTTTTT

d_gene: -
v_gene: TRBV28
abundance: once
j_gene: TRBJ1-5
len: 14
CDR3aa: CASRRHESNQPQHF
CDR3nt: TGTGCCAGCAGGCGACACGAGAGCAATCAGCCCCAGCATTTT

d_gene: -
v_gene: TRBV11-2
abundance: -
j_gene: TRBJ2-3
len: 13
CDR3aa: CASSRNLEDTQYF
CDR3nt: TGTGCCAGCAGCCGCAACTTGGAGGATACGCAGTATTTT

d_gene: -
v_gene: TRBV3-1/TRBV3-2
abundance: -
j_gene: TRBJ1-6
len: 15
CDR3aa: CASSQVVGSGSPLHF
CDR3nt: TGTGCCAGCAGCCAAGTAGTGGGGTCCGGTTCACCCCTCCACTTT

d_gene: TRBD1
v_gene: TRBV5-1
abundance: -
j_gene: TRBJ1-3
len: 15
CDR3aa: CASSLEGQGGNTIYF
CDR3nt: TGCGCCAGCAGCTTGGAGGGACAGGGTGGAAACACCATATATTTT

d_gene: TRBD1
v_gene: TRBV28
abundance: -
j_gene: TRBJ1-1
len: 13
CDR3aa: CASRDRGRTEAFF
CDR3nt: TGTGCCAGCAGGGACAGGGGGCGAACCGAAGCTTTCTTT

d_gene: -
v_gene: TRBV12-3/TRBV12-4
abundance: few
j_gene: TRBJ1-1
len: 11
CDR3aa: CASSLSAEAFF
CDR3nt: TGTGCCAGCAGTTTGTCGGCTGAAGCTTTCTTT